This T cell receptor beta chain was sequenced for a study of CD8 T cells in ankylosing spondylitis. General observations from the study: As reported, disease-linked clones showed significant enrichment in matched ankylosing spondylitis synovial fluid. Characteristic, it appeared, of ankylosing spondylitis blood was a TCR beta motif of about eight highly homologous variants.

The CDR3 is 12 amino acids. The ends were cut back, 0 bases at V and 6 bases at J, with 6 bases in the middle. Germline assignment: CDR1 MNHNY and CDR2 SVGAGI (reference sequence). This clonotype was picked up many times. Its target is unknown. TCRdb independently ran MiXCR on the 5' RACE reads; one entry per CDR3 protein. The repertoire holds hundreds of thousands of distinct CDR3 sequences, with over 9.5% as singletons. Sequencing was performed on blood, either unsorted or a sorted T cell fraction (not recorded which). V usage is TRBV6-6 and J usage is TRBJ2-7; D uncertain. The clonotype originates from a male donor with ankylosing spondylitis. CDR3 sequence (DNA): TGTGCCAGCAGTTACTCTAACAGCGAGCAGTACTTC. Amino acids: CASSYSNSEQYF.